Below are 9 T cell receptor delta chains sequenced from a single sample in a study of γδ T cells in repeated Plasmodium falciparum infection. TCRdb reapplied CATT to the multiplex PCR reads. The table lists roughly 48,000 delta-chain clones, roughly 1.6% of them singletons. Bulk repertoires came from Vgamma9/Vdelta2+ or Vdelta2-negative gammadelta T cells flow-sorted from PBMC. Sequencing input: gamma-delta T cells from blood. Receptors were obtained from a pool of human donors (malaria-infected and uninfected, not separated).

Within the sample, this clone is medium-sized. The chain is built from TRDV1 and TRDJ1; no clear D gene. The germline CDR1 and CDR2 sequences are TSWWSYY and QGS. CDR3 length: 17 residues. Trimming cost V 2 bases and J 1 base, with 17 bases left between them. CDR3 residues: CALGETGLLLCTDKLIF. For the CDR3, the DNA is TGTGCTCTTGGGGAAACGGGTCTTTTGCTGTGCACCGATAAACTCATCTTT.

This clone was observed a handful of times. The protein held in TCRdb is that of a much larger clone and does not match this DNA's translation at residue 16, likely because of a read error; the protein shown is translated from the DNA. No J gene was assigned, while the V gene was called as TRDV1; the table assigns TRDD3, which was not confirmed against the DNA. CDR3 length equals 17 residues. Germline CDR1 TSWWSYY, CDR2 QGS. CDR3 protein: CALGEPLTRTPTDKLTF. CDR3 in DNA: TGTGCTCTTGGGGAACCCCTAACCCGTACCCCCACCGATAAACTCACCTTT.

This clone has just a few counts. The protein that TCRdb holds for this DNA derives from a much larger clone and differs from the translated DNA at residue 12, which likely indicates a read error; the protein shown here is translated from the DNA. The gene calls are TRDV1 and TRDJ1, with no clear D. The J gene comes from matching the DNA to germline here; TCRdb lacks it. CDR1 TSWWSYY and CDR2 QGS come from the germline V gene. The CDR3 length is 16 residues. This chain's CDR3 is CALGKGPAPYTNKLIF. DNA of the CDR3: TGTGCTCTTGGGAAAGGCCCTGCCCCGTACACCAATAAACTCATCTTT.

This clone was observed a handful of times. The mismatch at residue 7 between this DNA's translation and the TCRdb protein of a much larger clone likely reflects a read error; the protein shown is translated from the DNA. The chain has TRDV2 and TRDJ1; D tentatively fits TRDD1 or TRDD3 (5 bases each). This CDR3 is 17 amino acids long. V lost 4 bases and J lost 3, with 23 bases in between. Germline values: CDR1 GEAIGNYY, CDR2 EKD. Here the CDR3 reads CACDRYCGIYSADKLIF. CDR3 DNA sequence: TGTGCCTGTGATCGGTACTGTGGGATCTATAGTGCCGATAAACTCATCTTT.

A few counts support this clone. TCRdb assigns this DNA the protein of a much larger clone, which departs from its translation at residue 22; this likely reflects a read error, and the protein shown comes from translating the DNA. The chain couples TRDV1 to TRDJ1; 11 bases line up with TRDD3. From germline, CDR1 is TSWWSYY and CDR2 QGS. The CDR3 has 23 residues. CDR3 coding DNA: TGTGCTCTTGGCGCGACGCGGATTTCCCCCGTACTGGGGGATAGATTTGGCACCGATAAACTCACCTTT. Encoded protein: CALGATRISPVLGDRFGTDKLTF.

On this clone: The protein TCRdb gives is from a much larger clone and does not agree with this DNA's translation at residue 17, likely a read error; the protein shown here comes from the DNA. The chain links TRDV1 to TRDJ1, with a weak D call TRDD3 (7 bases). TCRdb leaves out the J gene; it was filled in here by matching the DNA to germline. Germline CDR1 TSWWSYY, CDR2 QGS. The CDR3 sequence is 21 residues long. In DNA form, the CDR3 reads TGTGCTCTTGGGGAATTTTTCCTAGCCTACTGGGGCCCCATAGGGACCGGTAAACTCATCTTT. Protein sequence: CALGEFFLAYWGPIGTGKLIF.

This clone was seen a few times. The amino acid sequence in TCRdb belongs to a much larger clone and departs from this DNA's translation at residue 12, likely a sequencing read error; the sequence shown is translated from the DNA. V gene TRDV1 combines with J gene TRDJ1; possibly TRDD3 for D (6 bases). TCRdb leaves out the J gene; it was filled in here by matching the DNA to germline. Germline CDR1 reads TSWWSYY; CDR2 reads QGS. This CDR3 comprises 17 residues. Trimming cost V 3 bases and J 3 bases, with 20 bases left between them. The CDR3 sequence: CALGDLFLGGNADKLIF. The DNA for the CDR3 is TGTGCTCTTGGGGACCTATTCCTTGGGGGGAACGCCGATAAACTCATCTTT.

This clone was detected a few times. The TCRdb record carries a much larger clone's protein, which differs from this DNA's translation at residue 9; a read error is the likely cause, and the protein listed here is the DNA translation. V is TRDV1 and J is TRDJ1; no clear D gene. TCRdb leaves out the J gene; it was filled in here by matching the DNA to germline. CDR3 length: 20 residues. The germline CDR1 and CDR2 sequences are TSWWSYY and QGS. The V gene lost 3 bases and the J gene lost 0 bases, with 26 bases spanning the gap. CDR3 DNA: TGTGCTCTTGGGGAGGTCGGGAGATGGACCCCGGGAAGGTACACCGATAAACTCATCTTT. Amino acid sequence: CALGEVGRWTPGRYTDKLIF.

Many counts were recorded for this clone. This same CDR3 is encoded by further DNA sequences in the sample. J is TRDJ1 and V is TRDV1, with D perhaps matching TRDD3 (5 bases). This CDR3 contains 17 residues. CDR1 is TSWWSYY and CDR2 is QGS in the germline V gene. Deletions cut 1 base from V and 0 bases from J, with 15 bases between. The CDR3 is CALGEPHFPGYTDKLIF. The CDR3 DNA is TGTGCTCTTGGGGAACCACATTTTCCGGGATACACCGATAAACTCATCTTT.